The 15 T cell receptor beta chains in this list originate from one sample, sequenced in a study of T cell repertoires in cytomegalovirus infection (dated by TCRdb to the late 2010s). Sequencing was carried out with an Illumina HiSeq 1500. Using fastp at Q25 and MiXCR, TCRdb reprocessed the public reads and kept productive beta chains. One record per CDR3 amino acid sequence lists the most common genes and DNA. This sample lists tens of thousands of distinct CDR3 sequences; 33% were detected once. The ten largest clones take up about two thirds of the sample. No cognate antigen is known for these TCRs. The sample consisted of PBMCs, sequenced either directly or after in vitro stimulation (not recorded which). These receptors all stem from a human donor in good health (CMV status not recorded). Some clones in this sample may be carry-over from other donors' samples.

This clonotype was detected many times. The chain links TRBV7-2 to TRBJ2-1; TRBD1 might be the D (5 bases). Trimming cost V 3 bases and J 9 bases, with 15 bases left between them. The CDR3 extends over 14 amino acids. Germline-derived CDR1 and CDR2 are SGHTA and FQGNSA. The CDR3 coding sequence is TGTGCCAGCAGCTTCCTATTGGGTCAGGGTGAGCAGTTCTTC. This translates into CASSFLLGQGEQFF.

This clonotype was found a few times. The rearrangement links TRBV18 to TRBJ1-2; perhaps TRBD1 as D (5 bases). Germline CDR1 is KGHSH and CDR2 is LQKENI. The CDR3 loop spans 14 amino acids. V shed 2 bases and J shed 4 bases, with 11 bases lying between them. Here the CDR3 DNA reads TGTGCCAGCTCACCAGAAAGGGGCAGCTATGGCTACACCTTC. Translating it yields CASSPERGSYGYTF.

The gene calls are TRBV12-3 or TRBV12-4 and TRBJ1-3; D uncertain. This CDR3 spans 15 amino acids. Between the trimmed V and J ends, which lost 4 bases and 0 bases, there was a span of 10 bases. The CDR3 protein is CASSSGSHSGNTIYF. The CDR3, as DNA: TGTGCCAGCAGTTCCGGGTCTCACTCTGGAAACACCATATATTTT.

The DNA for the CDR3 is TGTGCCAGCAGTAGGACAGTCCTGTACGAGCAGTACTTC. Protein sequence: CASSRTVLYEQYF. The chain has TRBV2 and TRBJ2-7, with D perhaps matching TRBD1 (6 bases). The CDR3 has 13 amino acids. Trimming cost V 5 bases and J 4 bases, with 12 bases left between them. Germline loops: CDR1 SNHLY, CDR2 FYNNEI.

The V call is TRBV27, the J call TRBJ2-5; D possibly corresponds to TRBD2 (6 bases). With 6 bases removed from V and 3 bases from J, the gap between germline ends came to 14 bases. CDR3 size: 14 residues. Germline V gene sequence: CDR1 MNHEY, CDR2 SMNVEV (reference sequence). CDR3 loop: CASSFGWGEETQYF. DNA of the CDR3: TGTGCCAGCAGCTTCGGGTGGGGGGAAGAGACCCAGTACTTC.

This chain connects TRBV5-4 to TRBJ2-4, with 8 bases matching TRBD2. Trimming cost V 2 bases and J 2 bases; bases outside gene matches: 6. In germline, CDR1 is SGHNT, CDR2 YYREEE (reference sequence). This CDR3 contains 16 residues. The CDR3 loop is CASSFGGGTPKNIQYF. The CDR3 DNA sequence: TGTGCCAGCAGCTTCGGCGGGGGGACCCCCAAAAACATTCAGTACTTC.

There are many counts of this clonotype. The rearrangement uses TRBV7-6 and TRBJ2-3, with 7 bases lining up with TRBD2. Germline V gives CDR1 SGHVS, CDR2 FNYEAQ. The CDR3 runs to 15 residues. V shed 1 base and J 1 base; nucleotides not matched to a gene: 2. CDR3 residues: CASSLGDYRTDTQYF. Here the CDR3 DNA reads TGTGCCAGCAGCTTAGGGGACTACCGCACAGATACGCAGTATTTT.

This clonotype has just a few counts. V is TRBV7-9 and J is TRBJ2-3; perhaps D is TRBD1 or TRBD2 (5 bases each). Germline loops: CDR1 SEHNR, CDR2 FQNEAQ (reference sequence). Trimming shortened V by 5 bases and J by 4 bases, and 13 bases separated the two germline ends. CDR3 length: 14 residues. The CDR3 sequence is CASSGAGGADTQYF. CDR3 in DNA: TGTGCCAGCAGCGGGGCCGGAGGAGCAGATACGCAGTATTTT.

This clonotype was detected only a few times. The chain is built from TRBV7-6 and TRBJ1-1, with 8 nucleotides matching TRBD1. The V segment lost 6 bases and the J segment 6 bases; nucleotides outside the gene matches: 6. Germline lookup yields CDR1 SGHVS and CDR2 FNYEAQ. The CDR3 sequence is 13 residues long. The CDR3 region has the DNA TGTGCCAGCAGTTACGACAGGGGCGCTGAAGCTTTCTTT. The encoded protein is CASSYDRGAEAFF.

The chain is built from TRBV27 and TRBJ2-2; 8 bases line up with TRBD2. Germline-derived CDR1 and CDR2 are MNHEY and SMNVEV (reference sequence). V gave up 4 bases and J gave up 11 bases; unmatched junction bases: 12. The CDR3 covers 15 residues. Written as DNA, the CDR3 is TGTGCCAGCAGTTCTCTGGGGAGCGGGGGACGCGAGCTGTTTTTT. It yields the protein CASSSLGSGGRELFF.

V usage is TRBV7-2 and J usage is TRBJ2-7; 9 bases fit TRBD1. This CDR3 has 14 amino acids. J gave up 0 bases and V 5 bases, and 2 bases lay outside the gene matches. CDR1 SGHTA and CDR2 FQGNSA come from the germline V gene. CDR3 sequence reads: CASSRTGVSYEQYF. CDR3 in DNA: TGTGCCAGCAGCCGGACAGGGGTCTCCTACGAGCAGTACTTC. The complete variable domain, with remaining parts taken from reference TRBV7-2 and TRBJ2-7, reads GAGVSQSPSNKVTEKGKDVELRCDPISGHTALYWYRQSLGQGLEFLIYFQGNSAPDKSGLPSDRFSAERTGGSVSTLTIQRTQQEDSAVYLCASSRTGVSYEQYFGPGTRLTVT.

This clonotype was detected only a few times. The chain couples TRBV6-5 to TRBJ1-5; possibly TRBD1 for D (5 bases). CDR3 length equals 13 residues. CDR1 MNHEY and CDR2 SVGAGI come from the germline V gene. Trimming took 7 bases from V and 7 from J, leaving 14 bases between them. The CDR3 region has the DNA TGTGCCAGCACCCCCAGGGTGGGACAGCCCCAGCATTTT. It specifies CASTPRVGQPQHF.

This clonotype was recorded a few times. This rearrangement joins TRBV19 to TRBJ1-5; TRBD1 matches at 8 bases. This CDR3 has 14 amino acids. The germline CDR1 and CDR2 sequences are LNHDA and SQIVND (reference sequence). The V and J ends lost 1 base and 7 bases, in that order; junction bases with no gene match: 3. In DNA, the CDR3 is TGTGCCAGTAGTATAGGACAGGGGATACAGCCCCAGCATTTT. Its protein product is CASSIGQGIQPQHF. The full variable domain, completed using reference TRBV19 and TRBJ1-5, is DGGITQSPKYLFRKEGQNVTLSCEQNLNHDAMYWYRQDPGQGLRLIYYSQIVNDFQKGDIAEGYSVSREKKESFPLTVTSAQKNPTAFYLCASSIGQGIQPQHFGDGTRLSIL.

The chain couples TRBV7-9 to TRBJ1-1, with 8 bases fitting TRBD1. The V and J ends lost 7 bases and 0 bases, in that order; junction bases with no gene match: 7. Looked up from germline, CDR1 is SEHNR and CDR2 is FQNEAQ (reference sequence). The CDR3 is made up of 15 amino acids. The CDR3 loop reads CASTSGGGMNTEAFF. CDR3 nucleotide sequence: TGTGCCAGCACGTCAGGGGGCGGTATGAACACTGAAGCTTTCTTT.

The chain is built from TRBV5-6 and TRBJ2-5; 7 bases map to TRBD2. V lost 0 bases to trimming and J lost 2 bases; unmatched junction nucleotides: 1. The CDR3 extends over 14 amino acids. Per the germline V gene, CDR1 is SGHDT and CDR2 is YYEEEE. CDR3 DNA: TGTGCCAGCAGCTTGGGCGGGGGACAAGAGACCCAGTACTTC. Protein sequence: CASSLGGGQETQYF.